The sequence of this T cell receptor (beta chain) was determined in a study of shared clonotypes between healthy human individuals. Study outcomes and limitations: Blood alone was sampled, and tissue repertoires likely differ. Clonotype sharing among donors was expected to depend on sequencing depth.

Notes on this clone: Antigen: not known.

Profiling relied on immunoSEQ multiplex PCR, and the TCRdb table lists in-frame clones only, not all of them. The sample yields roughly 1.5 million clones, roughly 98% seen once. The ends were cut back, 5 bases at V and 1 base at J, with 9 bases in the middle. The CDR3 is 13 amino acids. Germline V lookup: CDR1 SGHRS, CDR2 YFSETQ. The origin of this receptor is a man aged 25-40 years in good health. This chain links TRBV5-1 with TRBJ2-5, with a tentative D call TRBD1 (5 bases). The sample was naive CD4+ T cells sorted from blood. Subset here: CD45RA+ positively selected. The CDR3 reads CASSWTPQETQYF. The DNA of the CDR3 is TGCGCCAGCAGTTGGACACCCCAAGAGACCCAGTACTTC.